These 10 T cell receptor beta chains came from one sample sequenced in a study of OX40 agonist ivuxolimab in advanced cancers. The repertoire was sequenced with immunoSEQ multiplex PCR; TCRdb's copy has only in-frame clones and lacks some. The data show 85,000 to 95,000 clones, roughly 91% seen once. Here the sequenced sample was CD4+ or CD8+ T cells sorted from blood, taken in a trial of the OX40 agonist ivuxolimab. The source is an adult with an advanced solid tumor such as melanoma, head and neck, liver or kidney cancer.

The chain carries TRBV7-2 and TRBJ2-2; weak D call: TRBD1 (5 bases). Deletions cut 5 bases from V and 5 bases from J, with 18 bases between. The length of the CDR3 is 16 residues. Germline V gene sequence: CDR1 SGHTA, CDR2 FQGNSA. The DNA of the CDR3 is TGTGCCAGCAGCCCAGTCCAGGGCGCAAAGACCGGGGAGCTGTTTTTT. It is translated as CASSPVQGAKTGELFF.

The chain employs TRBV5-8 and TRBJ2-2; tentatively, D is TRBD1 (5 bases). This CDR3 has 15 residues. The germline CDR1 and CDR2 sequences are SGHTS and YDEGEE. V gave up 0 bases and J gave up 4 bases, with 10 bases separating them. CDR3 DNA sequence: TGTGCCAGCAGCTTGGTTTGGGGCGGCACCGGGGAGCTGTTTTTT. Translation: CASSLVWGGTGELFF.

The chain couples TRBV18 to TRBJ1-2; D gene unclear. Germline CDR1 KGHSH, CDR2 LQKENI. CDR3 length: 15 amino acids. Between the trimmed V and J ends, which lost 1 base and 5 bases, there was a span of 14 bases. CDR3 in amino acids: CASSPQREPTYGYTF. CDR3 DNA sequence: TGTGCCAGCTCACCACAAAGAGAGCCGACTTATGGCTACACCTTC.

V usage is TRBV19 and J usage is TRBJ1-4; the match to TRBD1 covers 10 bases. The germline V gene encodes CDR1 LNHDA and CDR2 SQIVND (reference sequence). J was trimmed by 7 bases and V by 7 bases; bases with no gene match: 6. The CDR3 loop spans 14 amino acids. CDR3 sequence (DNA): TGTGCCAGTACCGCTGACAGGGGGCGTGAAAAACTGTTTTTT. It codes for CASTADRGREKLFF.

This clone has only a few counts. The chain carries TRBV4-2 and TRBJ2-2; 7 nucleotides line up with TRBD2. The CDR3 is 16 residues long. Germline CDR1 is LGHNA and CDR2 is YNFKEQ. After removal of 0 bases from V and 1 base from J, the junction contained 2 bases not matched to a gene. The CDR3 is CASSQEASGNTGELFF. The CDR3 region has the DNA TGTGCCAGCAGCCAAGAGGCTAGCGGGAACACCGGGGAGCTGTTTTTT.

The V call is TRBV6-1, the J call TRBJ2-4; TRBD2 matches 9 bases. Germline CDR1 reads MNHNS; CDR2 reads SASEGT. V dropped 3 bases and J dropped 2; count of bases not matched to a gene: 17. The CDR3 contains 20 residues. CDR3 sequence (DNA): TGTGCCAGCAGTGAGAGGCCGGTTGGGGGACTAGCTTACTCCAAAAACATTCAGTACTTC. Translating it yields CASSERPVGGLAYSKNIQYF.

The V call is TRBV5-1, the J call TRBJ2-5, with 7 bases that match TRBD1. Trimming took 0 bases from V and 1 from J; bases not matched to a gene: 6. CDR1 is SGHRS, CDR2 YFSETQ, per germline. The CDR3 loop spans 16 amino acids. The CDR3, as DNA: TGCGCCAGCAGCTTGGTTTTGGGACAGTCCCAAGAGACCCAGTACTTC. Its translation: CASSLVLGQSQETQYF.

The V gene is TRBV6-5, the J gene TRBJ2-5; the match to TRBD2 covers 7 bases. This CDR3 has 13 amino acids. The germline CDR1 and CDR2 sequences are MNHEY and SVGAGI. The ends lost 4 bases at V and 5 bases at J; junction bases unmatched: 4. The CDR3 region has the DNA TGTGCCAGCAGTTCGGGCGGGAGTGAGACCCAGTACTTC. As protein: CASSSGGSETQYF.

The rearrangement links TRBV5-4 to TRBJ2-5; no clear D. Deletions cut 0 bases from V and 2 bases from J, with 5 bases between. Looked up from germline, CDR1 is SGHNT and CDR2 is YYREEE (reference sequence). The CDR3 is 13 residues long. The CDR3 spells CASSLGQQETQYF. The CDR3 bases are TGTGCCAGCAGCTTGGGGCAGCAAGAGACCCAGTACTTC. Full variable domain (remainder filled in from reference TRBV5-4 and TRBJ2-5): ETGVTQSPTHLIKTRGQQVTLRCSSQSGHNTVSWYQQALGQGPQFIFQYYREEENGRGNFPPRFSGLQFPNYSSELNVNALELDDSALYLCASSLGQQETQYFGPGTRLLVL.

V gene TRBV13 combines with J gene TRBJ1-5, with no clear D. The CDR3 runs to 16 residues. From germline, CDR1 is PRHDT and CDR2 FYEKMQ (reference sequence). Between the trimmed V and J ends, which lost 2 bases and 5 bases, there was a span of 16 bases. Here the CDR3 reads CASSLLGRRADQPQHF. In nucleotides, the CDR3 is TGTGCCAGCAGCTTACTGGGCAGACGGGCGGATCAGCCCCAGCATTTT.